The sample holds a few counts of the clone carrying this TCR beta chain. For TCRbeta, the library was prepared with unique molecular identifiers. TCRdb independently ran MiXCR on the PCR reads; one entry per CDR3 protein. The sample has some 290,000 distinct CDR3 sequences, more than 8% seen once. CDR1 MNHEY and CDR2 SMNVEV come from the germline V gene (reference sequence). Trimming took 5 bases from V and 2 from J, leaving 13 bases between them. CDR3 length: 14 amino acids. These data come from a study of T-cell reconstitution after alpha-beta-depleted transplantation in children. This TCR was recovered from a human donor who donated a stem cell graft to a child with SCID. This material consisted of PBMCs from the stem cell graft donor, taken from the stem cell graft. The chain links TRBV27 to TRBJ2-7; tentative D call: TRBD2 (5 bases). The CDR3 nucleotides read TGTGCCAGCAGTGCCCAAGGGAGAGCCTACGAGCAGTACTTC. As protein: CASSAQGRAYEQYF.